Each of the 13 T cell receptor beta chains below was sequenced from the same sample in a study of blood T cell repertoires in COVID-19. Repertoires were generated with immunoSEQ multiplex PCR, while TCRdb's copy carries only in-frame clones and drops some. In the table there are fewer than 250,000 clones, approximately 84% of which are singletons. What was sequenced was peripheral blood. The receptors come from a woman in her sixties or seventies with active or convalescent COVID-19.

The V and J genes are TRBV19 and TRBJ2-5; D not resolved. Trimming shortened V by 3 bases and J by 1 base, and 6 bases separated the two germline ends. Germline CDR1 and CDR2: LNHDA and SQIVND (reference sequence). The CDR3 is 13 amino acids. CDR3 in DNA: TGTGCCAGTAGTATGTCGGTCCAAGAGACCCAGTACTTC. As protein: CASSMSVQETQYF.

The chain couples TRBV18 to TRBJ2-5, with TRBD1 as a possible D gene (6 bases). The V end lost 0 bases, the J end lost 4 bases, and 9 bases lay between the germline ends. This CDR3 is 14 amino acids long. Germline-derived CDR1 and CDR2 are KGHSH and LQKENI. The CDR3 nucleotides are TGTGCCAGCTCACCACCGGAACAGGGAGAGACCCAGTACTTC. Its protein is CASSPPEQGETQYF. The full variable domain, completed using reference TRBV18 and TRBJ2-5, is NAGVMQNPRHLVRRRGQEARLRCSPMKGHSHVYWYRQLPEEGLKFMVYLQKENIIDESGMPKERFSAEFPKEGPSILRIQQVVRGDSAAYFCASSPPEQGETQYFGPGTRLLVL.

The CDR3 coding sequence is TGTGCCAGCAGCCGGACGGGAGCAGGCGAGCAGTACTTC. Amino acids: CASSRTGAGEQYF. The rearrangement joins TRBV3-1 (or the pseudogene TRBV3-2) to TRBJ2-7; D is perhaps TRBD2 (6 bases). CDR1 is LGHDT, CDR2 YNNKEL, per germline (reference sequence). Trimming removed 4 bases from V and 6 bases from J, with 13 bases in between. The CDR3 is made up of 13 amino acids.

The chain has TRBV7-9 and TRBJ2-3; TRBD2 aligns across 12 bases. The CDR3 loop spans 16 amino acids. J gave up 4 bases and V 5 bases, and 7 bases lay outside the gene matches. Germline CDR1 and CDR2: SEHNR and FQNEAQ (reference sequence). The DNA for the CDR3 is TGTGCCAGCAGCCCCGGACTAGCGGGATCGTCAGATACGCAGTATTTT. This codes for CASSPGLAGSSDTQYF.

This sequence joins TRBV19 and TRBJ2-1; no clear D. Trimming shortened V by 5 bases and J by 0 bases, and 17 bases separated the two germline ends. In germline, CDR1 is LNHDA, CDR2 SQIVND (reference sequence). CDR3 length equals 17 residues. As DNA, the CDR3 is TGTGCCAGTAGTTCTGATTACTACCCAAGCTCCTACAATGAGCAGTTCTTC. Translated: CASSSDYYPSSYNEQFF. Drawing the rest from reference TRBV19 and TRBJ2-1, the complete variable domain is DGGITQSPKYLFRKEGQNVTLSCEQNLNHDAMYWYRQDPGQGLRLIYYSQIVNDFQKGDIAEGYSVSREKKESFPLTVTSAQKNPTAFYLCASSSDYYPSSYNEQFFGPGTRLTVL.

The sample holds one count of this clone. The chain employs TRBV14 and TRBJ1-1; tentatively, D is TRBD1 (6 bases). Germline values: CDR1 SGHDN, CDR2 FVKESK. V lost 2 bases, J lost 5 bases, and 24 bases lay in between. The CDR3 has 18 amino acids. The chain's CDR3 is CASSQNRGTTTVLTEAFF. As DNA, the CDR3 is TGTGCCAGCAGCCAAAATAGGGGGACTACAACAGTATTAACTGAAGCTTTCTTT.

The V gene is TRBV3-1 (or the pseudogene TRBV3-2), the J gene TRBJ2-7, with 12 bases identical to TRBD2. The germline V gene has CDR1 LGHDT and CDR2 YNNKEL (reference sequence). The CDR3 is 18 amino acids. After removal of 4 bases from V and 4 bases from J, the junction contained 14 bases not matched to a gene. The CDR3 is CASSPILTSGSTVYEQYF. The DNA for the CDR3 is TGTGCCAGCAGCCCTATCCTGACTAGCGGGAGCACTGTTTACGAGCAGTACTTC.

The CDR3 DNA sequence: TGCGCCAGCAGTCTTCCAGCAGGGGACGGATCACCCCTCCACTTT. The encoded protein is CASSLPAGDGSPLHF. J is TRBJ1-6 and V is TRBV5-1; TRBD1 is a possible D gene (6 bases). The CDR3 extends over 15 amino acids. V was cut by 5 bases and J by 10 bases, with 19 bases left in between. CDR1 SGHRS and CDR2 YFSETQ come from the germline V gene.

This chain uses TRBV29-1 with TRBJ2-5; 7 bases align to TRBD2. Germline CDR1 reads SQVTM; CDR2 reads ANQGSEA. The length of the CDR3 is 12 residues. Trimming cost V 4 bases and J 2 bases; bases outside gene matches: 1. In DNA, the CDR3 is TGCAGCGTTGGGGGGGGACAAGAGACCCAGTACTTC. It specifies CSVGGGQETQYF.

The chain is built from TRBV2 and TRBJ2-7; 8 bases align to TRBD2. The V and J ends lost 0 bases and 9 bases, in that order; junction bases with no gene match: 4. CDR3 length equals 13 residues. Germline-derived CDR1 and CDR2 are SNHLY and FYNNEI. The CDR3 DNA follows: TGTGCCAGCAGTGAAGCGCGACTAGCGTCGCAGTACTTC. Residues: CASSEARLASQYF.

V gene TRBV4-1 combines with J gene TRBJ2-4; 7 bases fit TRBD1. J lost 0 bases, V lost 4 bases, and 18 bases had no gene match. Per germline, CDR1 MGHRA and CDR2 YSYEKL. This CDR3 has 20 residues. The CDR3 loop reads CASSRFIQGPFPLAKNIQYF. For the CDR3, the DNA is TGCGCCAGCAGCCGATTTATACAGGGGCCCTTTCCTTTAGCCAAAAACATTCAGTACTTC.

This clone appeared once. V is TRBV10-2 and J is TRBJ1-1; D might be TRBD1 (6 bases). With 8 bases removed from V and 0 bases from J, the gap between germline ends came to 16 bases. Germline-derived CDR1 and CDR2 are WSHSY and SAAADI. The CDR3 contains 15 residues. The CDR3 DNA follows: TGCGCCAGCCCCCCGGACAGAGACATGAACACTGAAGCTTTCTTT. Its protein product is CASPPDRDMNTEAFF.

The chain combines TRBV10-3 with TRBJ2-5; TRBD2 is a possible D gene (5 bases). V lost 4 bases, J lost 5 bases, and 14 bases lay in between. Germline V gives CDR1 ENHRY, CDR2 SYGVKD. The CDR3 runs to 14 residues. CDR3 nucleotides: TGTGCCATCAGTGTGGAGGTAAAAGTGGAGACCCAGTACTTC. As protein: CAISVEVKVETQYF.